This T cell receptor (beta chain) was captured in a study of T cells in localized non-small cell lung cancer. As to this clone: Its antigen is as yet unknown.

Broader study findings: Compared with tumor, uninvolved adjacent lung displayed greater T cell clonality, ranking highest overall. Appearances in adjacent lung were noted for a median approximately 61 of the top 100 tumor clones.

The assay was immunoSEQ multiplex PCR, and TCRdb's table has in-frame clones only and misses some. The sample yields roughly 40,000 clones, 81% seen once. The sample here was peripheral blood mononuclear cells, taken before any cancer treatment. The clonotype was recovered from a male donor aged 60 or over with stage II lung adenocarcinoma.

CDR3 sequence reads: CASSESGVGEETQYF. CDR3 nucleotides: TGCGCCAGCAGTGAGTCTGGTGTAGGGGAAGAGACCCAGTACTTC. The genes are TRBV10-2 and TRBJ2-5, with a possible D match to TRBD1 (5 bases). Looked up from germline, CDR1 is WSHSY and CDR2 is SAAADI. The CDR3 is 15 amino acids. Trimming left V 0 bases short and J 3 bases short, with 11 bases between.